In this sample, the clone carrying this T cell receptor (beta chain) turned up a few times. Its antigen is undetermined. Hyperthyroidism cases were recent diagnoses of under 2 months' duration in people aged 18 to 65. These data belong to a study of Graves' ophthalmopathy and Graves' hyperthyroidism. Background on the study: No progression to ophthalmopathy over 18 months defined stable hyperthyroidism.

As the template, RNA transcripts were used to amplify TCR beta CDR3 regions. HTBI primers were used in a first-round RT-PCR, which preceded a second-round multiplex PCR. A single record per CDR3 protein comes from TCRdb applying MiXCR to the multiplex PCR reads. The data contain 560,000 or so distinct CDR3 sequences, under 45% of them singletons. Overall study findings and caveats: Discrimination between ophthalmopathy and stable hyperthyroidism by a 13-signature model showed 85% to 90% sensitivity and about 84% specificity. Blood also harbored most expanded thyroid clonotypes above 0.001 frequency.

CDR1 and CDR2 (germline): SGHAT, FQDESV (reference sequence). The CDR3 has 13 amino acids. Trimming took 3 bases from V and 2 from J, leaving 7 bases between them. This sequence joins TRBV11-1 and TRBJ2-5; D is perhaps TRBD2 (5 bases). The receptor's source is an adult man with Graves' hyperthyroidism. The specimen was peripheral blood or thyroid tissue (not recorded which). CDR3 coding DNA: TGTGCCAGCAGCTTCGGGGAGCAAGAGACCCAGTACTTC. Translated, it gives CASSFGEQETQYF. The complete variable domain, with remaining parts taken from reference TRBV11-1 and TRBJ2-5, reads EAEVAQSPRYKITEKSQAVAFWCDPISGHATLYWYRQILGQGPELLVQFQDESVVDDSQLPKDRFSAERLKGVDSTLKIQPAELGDSAMYLCASSFGEQETQYFGPGTRLLVL.